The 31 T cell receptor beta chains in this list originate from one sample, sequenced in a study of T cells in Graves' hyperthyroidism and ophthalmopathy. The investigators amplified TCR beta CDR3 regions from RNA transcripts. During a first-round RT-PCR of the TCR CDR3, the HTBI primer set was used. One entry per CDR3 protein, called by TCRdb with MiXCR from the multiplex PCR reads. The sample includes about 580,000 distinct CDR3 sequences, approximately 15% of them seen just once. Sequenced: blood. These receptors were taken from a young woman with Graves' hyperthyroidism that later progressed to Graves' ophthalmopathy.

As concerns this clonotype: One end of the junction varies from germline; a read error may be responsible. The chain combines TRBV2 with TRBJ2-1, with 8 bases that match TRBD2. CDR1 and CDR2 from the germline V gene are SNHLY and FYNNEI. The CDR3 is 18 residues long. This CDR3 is CPSSAFGSGNSGIDEQFF. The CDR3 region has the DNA TGTCCCAGCAGTGCCTTCGGGTCCGGTAATAGCGGGATCGATGAGCAGTTCTTC.

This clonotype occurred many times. As DNA, the CDR3 is TGCAGTGCTAGAGCCCTCCCAGGGGATGAGCAGTTCTTC. It encodes CSARALPGDEQFF. The chain links TRBV20-1 to TRBJ2-1, with a possible D match to TRBD1 (6 bases). V dropped 1 base and J dropped 8 bases, with 12 bases sitting between them. The CDR3 totals 13 residues. The germline V gene has CDR1 DFQATT and CDR2 SNEGSKA (reference sequence).

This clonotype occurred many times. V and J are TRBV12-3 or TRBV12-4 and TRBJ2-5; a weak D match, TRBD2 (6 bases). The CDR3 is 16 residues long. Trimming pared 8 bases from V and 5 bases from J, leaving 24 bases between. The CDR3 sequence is CASLMTGEGLWETQYF. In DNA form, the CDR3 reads TGTGCCAGCCTCATGACGGGAGAGGGCCTGTGGGAGACCCAGTACTTC.

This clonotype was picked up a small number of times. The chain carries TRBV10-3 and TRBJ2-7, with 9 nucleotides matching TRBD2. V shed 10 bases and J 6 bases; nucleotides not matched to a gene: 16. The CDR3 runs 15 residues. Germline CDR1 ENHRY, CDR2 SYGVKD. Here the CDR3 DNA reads TGTGCCAGTTTCCCCGGCGGGAGGGAATTCACCGAGCAGTACTTC. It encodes CASFPGGREFTEQYF.

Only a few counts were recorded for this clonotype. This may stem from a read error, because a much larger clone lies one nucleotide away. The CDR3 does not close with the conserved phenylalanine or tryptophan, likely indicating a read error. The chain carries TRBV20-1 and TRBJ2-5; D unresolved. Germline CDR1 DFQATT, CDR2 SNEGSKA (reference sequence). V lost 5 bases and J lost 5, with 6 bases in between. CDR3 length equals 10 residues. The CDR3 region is CSAGDETQYL. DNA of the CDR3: TGCAGTGCTGGGGATGAGACCCAGTACCTC.

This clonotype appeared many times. Here the CDR3 reads CASSSSLLLNTEAFF. The CDR3 region has the DNA TGTGCCAGCAGTTCGTCCTTACTGCTGAACACTGAAGCTTTCTTT. The chain joins TRBV27 to TRBJ1-1; D is unclear. CDR1 MNHEY and CDR2 SMNVEV come from the germline V gene (reference sequence). Deletions cut 4 bases from V and 0 bases from J, with 12 bases between. The CDR3 runs 15 residues.

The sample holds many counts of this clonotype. In DNA form, the CDR3 reads TGTGCCAGCAGTGTTTCGCTGCCTGACTCCTACGAGCAGTACTTC. It yields the protein CASSVSLPDSYEQYF. The chain carries TRBV6-1 and TRBJ2-7; D uncertain. The CDR3 covers 15 residues. V lost 4 bases and J lost 0, with 13 bases in between. Germline CDR1 is MNHNS and CDR2 is SASEGT.

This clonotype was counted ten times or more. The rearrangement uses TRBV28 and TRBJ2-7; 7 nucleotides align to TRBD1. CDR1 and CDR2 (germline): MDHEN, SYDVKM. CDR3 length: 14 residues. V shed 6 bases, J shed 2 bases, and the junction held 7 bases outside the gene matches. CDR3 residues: CASSPWDSAYEQYF. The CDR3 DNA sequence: TGTGCCAGCAGCCCTTGGGACAGCGCCTACGAGCAGTACTTC.

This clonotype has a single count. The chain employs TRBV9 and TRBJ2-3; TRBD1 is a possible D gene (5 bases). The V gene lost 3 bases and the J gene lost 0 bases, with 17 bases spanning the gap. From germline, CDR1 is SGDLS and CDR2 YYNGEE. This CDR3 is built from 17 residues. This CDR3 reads CASSAIRAVPSTDTQYF. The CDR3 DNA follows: TGTGCCAGCAGCGCTATCAGGGCGGTCCCTAGCACAGATACGCAGTATTTT.

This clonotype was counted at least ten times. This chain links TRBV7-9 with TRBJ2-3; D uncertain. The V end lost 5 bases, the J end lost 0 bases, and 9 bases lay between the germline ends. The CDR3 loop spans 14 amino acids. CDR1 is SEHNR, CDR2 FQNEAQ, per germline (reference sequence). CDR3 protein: CASSEEQSTDTQYF. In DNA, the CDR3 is TGTGCCAGCAGCGAAGAACAGAGCACAGATACGCAGTATTTT.

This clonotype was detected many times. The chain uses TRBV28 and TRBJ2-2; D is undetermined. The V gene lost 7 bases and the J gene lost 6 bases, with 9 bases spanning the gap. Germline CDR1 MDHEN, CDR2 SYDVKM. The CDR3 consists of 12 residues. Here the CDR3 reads CASTSWAGELFF. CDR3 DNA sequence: TGTGCCAGCACCTCGTGGGCCGGGGAGCTGTTTTTT.

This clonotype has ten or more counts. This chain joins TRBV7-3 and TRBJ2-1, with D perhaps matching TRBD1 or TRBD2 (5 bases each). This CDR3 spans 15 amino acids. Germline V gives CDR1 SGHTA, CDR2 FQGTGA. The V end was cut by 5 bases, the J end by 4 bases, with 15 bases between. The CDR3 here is CASSRSGTGYNEQFF. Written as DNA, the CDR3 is TGTGCCAGCAGCCGGTCCGGGACGGGGTACAATGAGCAGTTCTTC.

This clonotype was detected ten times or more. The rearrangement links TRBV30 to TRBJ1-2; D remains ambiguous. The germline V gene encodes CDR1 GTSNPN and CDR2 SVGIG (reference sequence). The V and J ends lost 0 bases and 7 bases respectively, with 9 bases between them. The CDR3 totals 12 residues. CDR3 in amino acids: CAWSVRPGGYTF. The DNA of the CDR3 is TGTGCCTGGAGTGTTAGACCGGGTGGCTACACCTTC.

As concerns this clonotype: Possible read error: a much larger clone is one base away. The CDR3 spells CASGQGGYEQSF. In DNA, the CDR3 is TGTGCCTCGGGACAGGGGGGTTACGAGCAGTCCTTC. The chain has TRBV12-3 or TRBV12-4 and TRBJ2-7; 11 bases match TRBD1. The CDR3 has 12 amino acids.

CDR3 nucleotides: TGTGCCACCAGCAGGGGGGGCGGGAGGACTGATACGCAGTATTTT. It encodes CATSRGGGRTDTQYF. The chain combines TRBV15 with TRBJ2-3, with TRBD2 identical over 8 bases. J lost 6 bases, V lost 3 bases, and 8 bases had no gene match. Germline CDR1 is LNHNV and CDR2 is YYDKDF (reference sequence). This CDR3 region has 15 residues. Drawing the rest from reference TRBV15 and TRBJ2-3, the complete variable domain is DAMVIQNPRYQVTQFGKPVTLSCSQTLNHNVMYWYQQKSSQAPKLLFHYYDKDFNNEADTPDNFQSRRPNTSFCFLDIRSPGLGDTAMYLCATSRGGGRTDTQYFGPGTRLTVL.

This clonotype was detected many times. In nucleotides, the CDR3 is TGTGCCAGCAGTGTTGGAGGGGGAGGCTCCTACGAGCAGTACTTC. As protein: CASSVGGGGSYEQYF. The chain carries TRBV9 and TRBJ2-7; D is possibly TRBD1 or TRBD2 (6 bases each). Per the germline V gene, CDR1 is SGDLS and CDR2 is YYNGEE. V was clipped by 5 bases and J by 0 bases, with 15 bases between them. This CDR3 region has 15 residues.

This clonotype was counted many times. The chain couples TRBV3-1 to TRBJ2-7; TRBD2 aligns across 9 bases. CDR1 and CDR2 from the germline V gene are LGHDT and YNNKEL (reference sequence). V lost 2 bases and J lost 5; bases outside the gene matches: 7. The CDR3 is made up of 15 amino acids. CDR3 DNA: TGTGCCAGCAGCCAATATAGCGGGAGTAACCACGAGCAGTACTTC. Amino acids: CASSQYSGSNHEQYF.

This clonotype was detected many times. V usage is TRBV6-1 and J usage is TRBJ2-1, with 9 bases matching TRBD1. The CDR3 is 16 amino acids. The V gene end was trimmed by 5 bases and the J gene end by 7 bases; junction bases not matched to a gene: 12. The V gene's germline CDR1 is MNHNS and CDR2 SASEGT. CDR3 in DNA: TGTGCCAGCAGTTGGGGACAGGGTCGAACGGCGAATGAGCAGTTCTTC. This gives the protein CASSWGQGRTANEQFF.

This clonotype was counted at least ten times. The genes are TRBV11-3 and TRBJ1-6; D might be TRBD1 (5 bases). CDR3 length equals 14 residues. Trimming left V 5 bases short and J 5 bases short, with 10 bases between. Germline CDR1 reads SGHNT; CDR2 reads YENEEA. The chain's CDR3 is CASSQDSHNSPLHF. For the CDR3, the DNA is TGTGCCAGCAGCCAAGACAGCCATAATTCACCCCTCCACTTT.

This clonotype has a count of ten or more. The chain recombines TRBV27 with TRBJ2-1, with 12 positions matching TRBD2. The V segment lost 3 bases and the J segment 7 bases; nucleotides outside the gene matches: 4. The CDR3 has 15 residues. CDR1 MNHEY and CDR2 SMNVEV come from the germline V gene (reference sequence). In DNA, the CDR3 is TGTGCCAGCAGTTTGATTACTAGCGGGAGGAATGAGCAGTTCTTC. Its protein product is CASSLITSGRNEQFF.

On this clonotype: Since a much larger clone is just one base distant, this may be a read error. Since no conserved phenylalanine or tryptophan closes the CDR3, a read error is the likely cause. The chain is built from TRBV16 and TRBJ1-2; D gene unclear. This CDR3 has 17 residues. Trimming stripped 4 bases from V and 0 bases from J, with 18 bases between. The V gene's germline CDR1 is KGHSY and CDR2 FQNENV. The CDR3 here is CASSPHGPLQSNYGYTC. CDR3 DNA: TGTGCCAGCAGCCCACATGGACCCTTACAATCTAACTATGGCTACACCTGC.

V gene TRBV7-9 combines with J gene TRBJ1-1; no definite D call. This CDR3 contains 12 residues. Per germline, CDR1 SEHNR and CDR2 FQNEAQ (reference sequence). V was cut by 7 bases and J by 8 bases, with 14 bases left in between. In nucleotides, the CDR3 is TGTGCCAGCACCTTGGGTTTCGGCGAAGCTTTCTTT. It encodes CASTLGFGEAFF.

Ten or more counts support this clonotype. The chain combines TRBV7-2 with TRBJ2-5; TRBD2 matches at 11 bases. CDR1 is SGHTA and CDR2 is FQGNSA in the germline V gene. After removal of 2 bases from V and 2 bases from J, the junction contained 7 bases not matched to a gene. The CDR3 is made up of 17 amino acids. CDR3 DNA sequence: TGTGCCAGCAGCTTATCAAGAATAGCGGGAGGGCAAGAGACCCAGTACTTC. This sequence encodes CASSLSRIAGGQETQYF.

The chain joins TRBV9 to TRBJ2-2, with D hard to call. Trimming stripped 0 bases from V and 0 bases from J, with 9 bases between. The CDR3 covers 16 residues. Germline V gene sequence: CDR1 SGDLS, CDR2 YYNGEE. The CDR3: CASSVARTSNTGELFF. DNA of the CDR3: TGTGCCAGCAGCGTAGCTCGAACATCGAACACCGGGGAGCTGTTTTTT. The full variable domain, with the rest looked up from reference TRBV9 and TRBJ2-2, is DSGVTQTPKHLITATGQRVTLRCSPRSGDLSVYWYQQSLDQGLQFLIQYYNGEERAKGNILERFSAQQFPDLHSELNLSSLELGDSALYFCASSVARTSNTGELFFGEGSRLTVL.

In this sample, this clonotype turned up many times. For the CDR3, the DNA is TGTGCCAGCAGTTTAGTTTCCGCTTGGGAGACCCAGTACTTC. Its protein product is CASSLVSAWETQYF. The chain combines TRBV28 with TRBJ2-5, with D uncertain. Trimming stripped 2 bases from V and 5 bases from J, with 12 bases between. The CDR3 extends over 14 amino acids. The germline V gene has CDR1 MDHEN and CDR2 SYDVKM.

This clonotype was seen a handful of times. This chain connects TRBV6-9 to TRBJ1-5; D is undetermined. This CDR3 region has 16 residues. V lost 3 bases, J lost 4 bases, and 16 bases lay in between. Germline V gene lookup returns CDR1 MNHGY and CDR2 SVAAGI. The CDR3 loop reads CASSYPRGGWNQPQHF. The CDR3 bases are TGTGCCAGCAGTTACCCCCGGGGAGGGTGGAATCAGCCCCAGCATTTT.

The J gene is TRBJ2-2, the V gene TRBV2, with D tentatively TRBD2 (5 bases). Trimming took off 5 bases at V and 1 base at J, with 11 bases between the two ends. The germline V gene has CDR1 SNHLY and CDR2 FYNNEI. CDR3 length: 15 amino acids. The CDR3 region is CASSYTEGNTGELFF. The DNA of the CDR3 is TGTGCCAGCAGTTACACAGAGGGGAACACCGGGGAGCTGTTTTTT.

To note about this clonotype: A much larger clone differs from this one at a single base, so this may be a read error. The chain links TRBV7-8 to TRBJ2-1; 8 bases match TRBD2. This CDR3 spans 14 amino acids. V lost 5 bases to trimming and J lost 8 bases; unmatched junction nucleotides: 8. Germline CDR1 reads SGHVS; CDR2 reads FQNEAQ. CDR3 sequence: CASSPRGVGDEQFF. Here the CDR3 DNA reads TGTGCCAGCAGCCCGCGGGGGGTCGGGGATGAGCAGTTCTTC. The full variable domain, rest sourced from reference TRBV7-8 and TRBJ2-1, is GAGVSQSPRYKVAKRGQDVALRCDPISGHVSLFWYQQALGQGPEFLTYFQNEAQLDKSGLPSDRFFAERPEGSVSTLKIQRTQQEDSAVYLCASSPRGVGDEQFFGPGTRLTVL.

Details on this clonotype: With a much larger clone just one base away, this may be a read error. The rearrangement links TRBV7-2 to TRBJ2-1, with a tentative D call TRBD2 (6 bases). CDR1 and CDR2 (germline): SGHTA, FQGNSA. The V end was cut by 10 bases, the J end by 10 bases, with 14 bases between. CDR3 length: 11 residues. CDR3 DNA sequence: TGTGCCACATCCGGGAGCGGAGAGCAGTTCTTC. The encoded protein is CATSGSGEQFF.

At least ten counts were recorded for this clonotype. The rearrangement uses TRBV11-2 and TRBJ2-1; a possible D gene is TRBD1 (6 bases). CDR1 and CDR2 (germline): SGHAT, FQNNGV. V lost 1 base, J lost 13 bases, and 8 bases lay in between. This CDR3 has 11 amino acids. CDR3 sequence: CASSLGQVQFF. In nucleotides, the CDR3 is TGTGCCAGCAGCTTAGGACAGGTCCAGTTCTTC.

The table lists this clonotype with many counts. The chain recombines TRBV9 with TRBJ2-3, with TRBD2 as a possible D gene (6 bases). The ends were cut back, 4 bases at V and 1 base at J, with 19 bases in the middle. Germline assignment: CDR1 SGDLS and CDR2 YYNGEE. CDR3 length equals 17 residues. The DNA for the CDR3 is TGTGCCAGCAGCACCTTCGACTCCGAGCGGGGCACAGATACGCAGTATTTT. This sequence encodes CASSTFDSERGTDTQYF.